The 11 T cell receptor beta chains presented below share a single source sample, sequenced in a study of blood T cell repertoires in COVID-19. Data came from immunoSEQ multiplex PCR; TCRdb stores just in-frame clones and leaves some out. There are around 68,000 clones in the sample; about nine tenths occur only once, and around 6.7% lies in the top ten. Sequenced: peripheral blood. These receptors all stem from a woman aged 50 to 60 with acute or convalescent COVID-19.

The V gene is TRBV30, the J gene TRBJ1-6, with D hard to call. CDR3 size: 14 residues. Germline V gene sequence: CDR1 GTSNPN, CDR2 SVGIG (reference sequence). V was trimmed by 2 bases and J by 10 bases, leaving 15 bases between them. As DNA, the CDR3 is TGTGCCTGGAGTCCGGACGCTGGAGGGTCACCCCTCCACTTT. Its translation is CAWSPDAGGSPLHF.

This chain links TRBV5-1 with TRBJ1-2; TRBD1 agrees at 7 bases. Germline V lookup: CDR1 SGHRS, CDR2 YFSETQ. V trimming: 3 bases; J trimming: 6 bases; junction bases outside the gene matches: 5. The CDR3 consists of 13 residues. DNA of the CDR3: TGCGCCAGCAGCTCGGGAGGGGGCAATGGCTACACCTTC. Residues: CASSSGGGNGYTF.

The chain couples TRBV27 to TRBJ2-1, with 14 bases fitting TRBD2. The CDR3 runs 18 residues. V lost 5 bases and J lost 4; bases outside the gene matches: 10. Germline V CDR1 and CDR2: MNHEY, SMNVEV (reference sequence). CDR3 in amino acids: CASSTPRLAGGRYNEQFF. CDR3 DNA: TGTGCCAGCAGTACACCGAGACTAGCGGGGGGGAGATACAATGAGCAGTTCTTC.

The rearrangement joins TRBV7-2 to TRBJ1-2; possibly TRBD1 for D (6 bases). Trimming shortened V by 9 bases and J by 0 bases, and 17 bases separated the two germline ends. Germline-derived CDR1 and CDR2 are SGHTA and FQGNSA. This CDR3 contains 15 residues. As DNA, the CDR3 is TGTGCCAGTACGGACAGATTGCGCTCTAACTATGGCTACACCTTC. Protein: CASTDRLRSNYGYTF.

The chain is built from TRBV28 and TRBJ2-7; no clear D. V was shortened by 0 bases and J by 2 bases, with 11 bases between the two germline ends. CDR3 size: 15 residues. Germline CDR1 is MDHEN and CDR2 is SYDVKM. Here the CDR3 reads CASSLWGTATYEQYF. CDR3 nucleotide sequence: TGTGCCAGCAGTTTATGGGGTACAGCCACCTACGAGCAGTACTTC.

The chain recombines TRBV5-5 with TRBJ2-2; D not certain. The CDR3 length is 15 residues. CDR1 is SGHKS, CDR2 YYEKEE, per germline (reference sequence). V was shortened by 0 bases and J by 2 bases, with 8 bases between the two germline ends. CDR3 sequence (DNA): TGTGCCAGCAGCTTGGCCTTAGAAAACACCGGGGAGCTGTTTTTT. This encodes CASSLALENTGELFF.

V is TRBV12-3 or TRBV12-4 and J is TRBJ1-5; tentative D call: TRBD1 (5 bases). Trimming cost V 3 bases and J 7 bases, with 10 bases left between them. The CDR3 spans 13 residues. CDR3 sequence: CASSLGGFQPQHF. DNA for the CDR3: TGTGCCAGCAGTTTGGGGGGGTTCCAGCCCCAGCATTTT.

The rearrangement joins TRBV15 to TRBJ1-1, with a tentative D call TRBD1 (6 bases). The CDR3 length is 16 residues. Per the germline V gene, CDR1 is LNHNV and CDR2 is YYDKDF (reference sequence). V was pared by 5 bases and J by 1 base, with 17 bases between. CDR3 amino acids: CATSPPSTGRNTEAFF. Written as DNA, the CDR3 is TGTGCCACCAGCCCACCATCGACAGGACGGAACACTGAAGCTTTCTTT.

The genes are TRBV28 and TRBJ2-7; 11 bases are shared with TRBD2. The CDR3 has 15 residues. Germline-derived CDR1 and CDR2 are MDHEN and SYDVKM. V shed 6 bases, J shed 4 bases, and the junction held 8 bases outside the gene matches. In DNA form, the CDR3 reads TGTGCCAGCAGGGCGACTAGCGGGATGGGGTACGAGCAGTACTTC. This codes for CASRATSGMGYEQYF.

The chain combines TRBV10-3 with TRBJ2-7; tentatively, D is TRBD2 (7 bases). Germline-derived CDR1 and CDR2 are ENHRY and SYGVKD. This CDR3 region has 14 residues. The V gene lost 6 bases and the J gene lost 5 bases, with 17 bases spanning the gap. The CDR3 region is CAIRSGGAGDEQYF. The CDR3 region has the DNA TGTGCCATCAGGTCGGGGGGCGCCGGGGACGAGCAGTACTTC.

This chain links TRBV13 with TRBJ2-2; D perhaps matches TRBD2 (6 bases). The CDR3 extends over 15 amino acids. Germline V CDR1 and CDR2: PRHDT, FYEKMQ (reference sequence). Trimming left V 7 bases short and J 8 bases short, with 20 bases between. CDR3 in DNA: TGTGCCAGCACTTTGGGAGGCAGACTTTCGGGGGAGCTGTTTTTT. Its protein is CASTLGGRLSGELFF.